This entry lists 14 T cell receptor beta chains sequenced from one sample in a study of T cells after posttransplantation cyclophosphamide. The assay was immunoSEQ multiplex PCR, and TCRdb's table has in-frame clones only and misses some. The sample records 3,000 to 4,000 clones, around two thirds being singletons. The sample was memory CD8+ T cells sorted from blood. These receptors came from a man aged 25-45 years in good health and a related stem cell transplant donor.

The CDR3 spells CAISESSPAGGYEQYF. Here the CDR3 DNA reads TGTGCCATCAGTGAGTCTTCTCCAGCAGGGGGCTACGAGCAGTACTTC. V is TRBV10-3 and J is TRBJ2-7; TRBD1 matches at 7 bases. The CDR3 totals 16 residues. The V gene's germline CDR1 is ENHRY and CDR2 SYGVKD. V trimming: 0 bases; J trimming: 3 bases; junction bases outside the gene matches: 8.

This clone was counted only a few times. Other DNA variants within this sample encode the same CDR3. V usage is TRBV9 and J usage is TRBJ2-7; the D is unclear. The length of the CDR3 is 15 residues. CDR1 and CDR2 (germline): SGDLS, YYNGEE. With 6 bases removed from V and 2 bases from J, the gap between germline ends came to 18 bases. The CDR3 is CASIIKQKTAYEQYF. CDR3 DNA sequence: TGTGCCAGCATCATCAAACAGAAGACGGCCTACGAGCAGTACTTC.

The sample holds a few counts of this clone. The chain is built from TRBV5-1 and TRBJ2-7; tentative D call: TRBD2 (5 bases). V was shortened by 3 bases and J by 0 bases, with 13 bases between the two germline ends. From germline, CDR1 is SGHRS and CDR2 YFSETQ. The CDR3 has 15 residues. The CDR3 region has the DNA TGCGCCAGCAGCTCGGATATAGGGAGCTCCTACGAGCAGTACTTC. This codes for CASSSDIGSSYEQYF.

The chain uses TRBV4-1 and TRBJ2-3, with D unresolved. Germline lookup yields CDR1 MGHRA and CDR2 YSYEKL. The CDR3 is 12 amino acids. Between the trimmed V and J ends, which lost 3 bases and 2 bases, there was a span of 3 bases. The CDR3 coding sequence is TGCGCCAGCAGCCACAACACAGATACGCAGTATTTT. Residues: CASSHNTDTQYF.

The chain uses TRBV27 and TRBJ1-2, with D unclear. This CDR3 has 11 residues. The germline V gene has CDR1 MNHEY and CDR2 SMNVEV (reference sequence). Trimming removed 4 bases at V and 9 bases at J, with 9 bases between. The CDR3 spells CASSYPTSYTF. The CDR3 nucleotides read TGTGCCAGCAGTTACCCGACAAGCTACACCTTC.

A few counts support this clone. The V gene is TRBV9, the J gene TRBJ2-7; 11 bases map to TRBD2. Germline-derived CDR1 and CDR2 are SGDLS and YYNGEE. The CDR3 is made up of 16 amino acids. The V gene end was trimmed by 4 bases and the J gene end by 2 bases; junction bases not matched to a gene: 8. Written as DNA, the CDR3 is TGTGCCAGCAGCCCATCGACTAGCGGGGCCCCCTACGAGCAGTACTTC. This translates into CASSPSTSGAPYEQYF.

This rearrangement joins TRBV4-1 to TRBJ2-4; weak D call: TRBD1 (6 bases). The CDR3 runs to 14 residues. Germline CDR1 is MGHRA and CDR2 is YSYEKL. V was trimmed by 4 bases and J by 5 bases, leaving 12 bases between them. CDR3 coding DNA: TGCGCCAGCAGCCCCCCGGACAGCCAAAACATTCAGTACTTC. Translated, it gives CASSPPDSQNIQYF.

With regard to this clone: The sample contains more than one DNA sequence encoding this CDR3. The chain recombines TRBV27 with TRBJ1-2, with D possibly being TRBD1 (6 bases). There are 17 residues in the CDR3. CDR1 MNHEY and CDR2 SMNVEV come from the germline V gene (reference sequence). Trimming removed 6 bases at V and 0 bases at J, with 20 bases between. The CDR3 loop reads CASSQRGGGGANYGYTF. The CDR3 coding sequence is TGTGCCAGCAGCCAAAGGGGGGGAGGAGGGGCTAACTATGGCTACACCTTC.

V is TRBV6-6 and J is TRBJ2-7; 10 bases are a match to TRBD1. V lost 4 bases to trimming and J lost 5 bases; unmatched junction nucleotides: 5. The CDR3 covers 14 residues. Germline V CDR1 and CDR2: MNHNY, SVGAGI (reference sequence). CDR3 residues: CASSFGQGVDEQYF. In DNA form, the CDR3 reads TGTGCCAGCAGTTTTGGACAGGGGGTCGACGAGCAGTACTTC.

Of note for this clone: Different DNA sequences within this sample yield the same CDR3. DNA of the CDR3: TGTGCCAGCTGCATCAGACAGAAGACGGCATACGAGCAGTACTTC. Translation gives CASCIRQKTAYEQYF. V is TRBV9 and J is TRBJ2-7; D is perhaps TRBD1 (5 bases). V was clipped by 7 bases and J by 4 bases, with 21 bases between them. Germline CDR1 reads SGDLS; CDR2 reads YYNGEE. The CDR3 runs to 15 residues.

This clone has only a few counts. The V call is TRBV9, the J call TRBJ2-7; 7 nucleotides align to TRBD1. V shed 7 bases and J 4 bases; nucleotides not matched to a gene: 14. Germline assignment: CDR1 SGDLS and CDR2 YYNGEE. The CDR3 is 15 amino acids. CDR3 DNA sequence: TGTGCCAGCTGCATCAAACAGGGGACGGCATACGAGCAGTACTTC. It specifies CASCIKQGTAYEQYF. Variable domain in full (rest from reference TRBV9 and TRBJ2-7): DSGVTQTPKHLITATGQRVTLRCSPRSGDLSVYWYQQSLDQGLQFLIQYYNGEERAKGNILERFSAQQFPDLHSELNLSSLELGDSALYFCASCIKQGTAYEQYFGPGTRLTVT.

The rearrangement uses TRBV9 and TRBJ2-7; tentative D call: TRBD1 (5 bases). Trimming took 8 bases from V and 4 from J, leaving 22 bases between them. Germline-derived CDR1 and CDR2 are SGDLS and YYNGEE. CDR3 length equals 15 residues. CDR3: CASCIKQETAYEQYF. The CDR3 nucleotides are TGTGCCAGTTGTATCAAACAGGAGACGGCATACGAGCAGTACTTC.

The V and J genes are TRBV2 and TRBJ2-2, with 7 bases matching TRBD1. V lost 5 bases, J lost 7 bases, and 13 bases stayed unmatched. CDR1 and CDR2 (germline): SNHLY, FYNNEI. This CDR3 region has 16 residues. The CDR3 sequence: CASSTPPRTGVGELFF. CDR3 DNA sequence: TGTGCCAGCAGTACACCTCCAAGGACAGGAGTCGGGGAGCTGTTTTTT.

J is TRBJ1-2 and V is TRBV6-1; 10 nucleotides line up with TRBD1. The CDR3 runs to 15 residues. V lost 6 bases, J lost 4 bases, and 8 bases stayed unmatched. The germline V gene encodes CDR1 MNHNS and CDR2 SASEGT. CDR3 sequence: CASRGRTGGIYGYTF. As DNA, the CDR3 is TGTGCCAGCAGGGGGAGGACAGGGGGAATCTATGGCTACACCTTC.